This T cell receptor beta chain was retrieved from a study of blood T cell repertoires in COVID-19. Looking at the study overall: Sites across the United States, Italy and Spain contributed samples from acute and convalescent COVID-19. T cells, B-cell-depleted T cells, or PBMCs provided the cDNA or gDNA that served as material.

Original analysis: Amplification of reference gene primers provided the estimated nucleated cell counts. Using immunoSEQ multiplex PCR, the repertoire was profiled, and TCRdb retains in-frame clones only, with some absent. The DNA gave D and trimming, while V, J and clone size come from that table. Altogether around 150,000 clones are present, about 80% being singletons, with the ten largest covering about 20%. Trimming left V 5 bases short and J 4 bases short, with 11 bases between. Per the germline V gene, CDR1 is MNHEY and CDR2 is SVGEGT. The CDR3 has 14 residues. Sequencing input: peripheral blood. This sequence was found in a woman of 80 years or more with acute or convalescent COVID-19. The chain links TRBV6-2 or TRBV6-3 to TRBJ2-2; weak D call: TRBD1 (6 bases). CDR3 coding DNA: TGTGCCAGCAGTCTACAGGGAGTCACCGGGGAGCTGTTTTTT. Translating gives CASSLQGVTGELFF.